Described below is a single T cell receptor beta chain sequence and its context. What it binds is not known. 60 Vbeta and 13 Jbeta primers were used in PCR. Sequenced by immunoSEQ multiplex PCR; TCRdb stores in-frame clones only, minus some. Of fewer than 250,000 clones in the sample, around four fifths are singletons; the top ten hold roughly 10%. This entry belongs to a study of cytomegalovirus exposure and HLA in healthy donors. Study-level points and caveats: Generally TCR sequences proved uncommon, though certain public TCRs appeared in numerous donors. Earlier analysis found most TCR beta V segments productive about 90% or about 30% of the time. In a later analysis, TCR association rates varied by HLA locus: DRB1 most, HLA-C fewest.

Sequenced material: PBMCs. This sequence was found in a woman aged 45-60 years in good health and CMV-seropositive.

CDR3 DNA sequence: TGTGCCAGCAGTTACAGGGGAACTAACTATGGCTACACCTTC. This sequence encodes CASSYRGTNYGYTF. The chain carries TRBV28 and TRBJ1-2; 7 bases map to TRBD1. CDR1 and CDR2 (germline): MDHEN, SYDVKM. The CDR3 contains 14 residues. V lost 4 bases and J lost 0; bases outside the gene matches: 2.